One and the same sample provided the 10 T cell receptor beta chains below, sequenced in a study of Graves' ophthalmopathy and Graves' hyperthyroidism. RNA served as the template for amplifying TCR beta CDR3 regions. Second-round multiplex PCR came after first-round RT-PCR with HTBI primers. TCRdb reanalysed the multiplex PCR reads using MiXCR and keeps one entry per CDR3 protein. The repertoire holds 660,000 or so distinct CDR3 sequences, more than 40% seen once, with around 3.3% in the top ten. The sample taken for sequencing was peripheral blood. All receptors derive from an adult man with Graves' ophthalmopathy.

There are many counts of this clonotype. The chain links TRBV11-2 to TRBJ1-2, with 8 bases fitting TRBD1. The CDR3 has 16 amino acids. Trimming at V came to 5 bases and at J to 8 bases, leaving 16 bases not matched to a gene. Looked up from germline, CDR1 is SGHAT and CDR2 is FQNNGV. The CDR3 sequence: CASSHVRGQGARGYTF. In DNA, the CDR3 is TGTGCCAGCAGCCACGTTAGGGGGCAGGGGGCGCGAGGCTACACCTTC.

There are a few counts of this clonotype. The CDR3 loop is CAWSVDYEQYF. CDR3 sequence (DNA): TGTGCCTGGAGTGTCGACTACGAGCAGTACTTC. The V gene is TRBV30, the J gene TRBJ2-7; D remains unclear. The V gene's germline CDR1 is GTSNPN and CDR2 SVGIG (reference sequence). The V and J ends lost 0 bases and 3 bases respectively, with 3 bases between them. The CDR3 sequence is 11 residues long.

A word on this clonotype: Germline and junction disagree at one end, which may indicate a read error. The chain combines TRBV2 with TRBJ2-5; possible D gene TRBD2, 5 bases. The CDR3 is 14 residues long. The germline CDR1 and CDR2 sequences are SNHLY and FYNNEI. The CDR3 DNA reads as TGTGCCATCAGTTACGGGTTCCCGGGGGAGACCCAGTACTTC. The encoded protein is CAISYGFPGETQYF.

This clonotype was detected many times. The chain is built from TRBV12-3 or TRBV12-4 and TRBJ1-5; D unclear. Between the trimmed V and J ends, which lost 6 bases and 4 bases, there was a span of 13 bases. The length of the CDR3 is 14 residues. This CDR3 reads CASSQIIGNQPQHF. In DNA, the CDR3 is TGTGCCAGCAGCCAAATAATCGGGAATCAGCCCCAGCATTTT.

On this clonotype itself: This clone may be a read error of a much larger clone one base away. V gene TRBV5-1 combines with J gene TRBJ1-6, with a tentative D call TRBD1 (6 bases). Germline V gene lookup returns CDR1 SGHRS and CDR2 YFSETQ. V lost 7 bases and J 5 bases, leaving 22 bases between the germline ends. The CDR3 covers 17 residues. The CDR3 spells CASQLGHRENHNSPLHF. CDR3 coding DNA: TGCGCCAGCCAACTCGGGCACAGGGAGAATCATAATTCACCCCTCCACTTT. Drawing the rest from reference TRBV5-1 and TRBJ1-6, the complete variable domain is KAGVTQTPRYLIKTRGQQVTLSCSPISGHRSVSWYQQTPGQGLQFLFEYFSETQRNKGNFPGRFSGRQFSNSRSEMNVSTLELGDSALYLCASQLGHRENHNSPLHFGNGTRLTVT.

At least ten counts were recorded for this clonotype. The V gene is TRBV29-1, the J gene TRBJ1-1; D ambiguous. V was cut by 0 bases and J by 4 bases, with 12 bases left in between. CDR3 length: 14 residues. Germline V gene lookup returns CDR1 SQVTM and CDR2 ANQGSEA. Here the CDR3 DNA reads TGCAGCGTTGAAGATGAAAAGGTCCGCACTGAAGCTTTCTTT. Its translation: CSVEDEKVRTEAFF.

As to this clonotype: This is likely a read error, given that the CDR3 carries no conserved phenylalanine or tryptophan at its end. No DNA is shown, since the ends of the CDR3 on it are uncertain; the CDR3 is the one TCRdb lists. The rearrangement links TRBV29-1 to TRBJ1-4. The CDR3 has 11 amino acids, counting both end residues. Germline CDR1 reads SQVTM; CDR2 reads ANQGSEA. The CDR3 here is CSVDPPGLNAY.

On this clonotype: One end of the junction varies from germline; a read error may be responsible. The rearrangement links TRBV29-1 to TRBJ2-5; D not certain. Germline CDR1 SQVTM, CDR2 ANQGSEA. The CDR3 length is 12 residues. CDR3 residues: CSVGDKKETQYF. The CDR3 coding sequence is TGCAGCGTTGGAGACAAGAAAGAGACTCAGTACTTC.

The V gene is TRBV24-1, the J gene TRBJ2-5; 7 positions agree with TRBD2. The CDR3 runs to 16 residues. The germline CDR1 and CDR2 sequences are KGHDR and SFDVKD. V was pared by 11 bases and J by 4 bases, with 18 bases of the junction left unmatched. CDR3 DNA sequence: TGTGCCAGCTCACCCCCTTCTAGCGCGGGGGTAGAGACCCAGTACTTC. Translated, it gives CASSPPSSAGVETQYF.

This clonotype was counted a few times. The chain has TRBV2 and TRBJ2-2; 8 bases line up with TRBD2. J lost 0 bases, V lost 7 bases, and 4 bases had no gene match. In germline, CDR1 is SNHLY, CDR2 FYNNEI. The CDR3 has 15 residues. CDR3 protein: CASTTAGANTGELFF. DNA for the CDR3: TGTGCCAGCACTACAGCGGGAGCGAACACCGGGGAGCTGTTTTTT.